This passage covers 15 T cell receptor beta chains from one sample sequenced in a study of T cells in Graves' hyperthyroidism and ophthalmopathy. Amplified regions were TCR beta CDR3 sequences from RNA transcripts. With the HTBI primer set, the TCR CDR3 went through a first round of RT-PCR. TCRdb re-called the multiplex PCR reads through MiXCR, storing one row per CDR3 protein. This sample yields approximately 490,000 distinct CDR3 sequences, of which roughly 22% are seen a single time; under 55% belongs to the top ten. The sequenced sample was blood. These receptors all come from a woman aged 65 to 85 with Graves' ophthalmopathy.

This clonotype was observed at least ten times. CDR3 amino acids: CASRSGQGIYEQYF. The CDR3 region has the DNA TGTGCCAGCAGGTCGGGACAGGGGATCTACGAGCAGTACTTC. The chain links TRBV6-2 or TRBV6-3 to TRBJ2-7; 10 bases agree with TRBD1. V shed 6 bases, J shed 3 bases, and the junction held 5 bases outside the gene matches. The CDR3 has 14 residues. Germline values: CDR1 MNHEY, CDR2 SVGEGT.

The rearrangement links TRBV5-1 to TRBJ2-3; D is perhaps TRBD1 or TRBD2 (5 bases each). Germline CDR1 and CDR2: SGHRS and YFSETQ. The CDR3 extends over 15 amino acids. The ends were cut back, 0 bases at V and 0 bases at J, with 8 bases in the middle. CDR3 in amino acids: CASSLGDRSTDTQYF. DNA of the CDR3: TGCGCCAGCAGCTTGGGGGACCGAAGCACAGATACGCAGTATTTT.

This clonotype was observed many times. The chain is built from TRBV30 and TRBJ1-1; no firm D call. The V gene's germline CDR1 is GTSNPN and CDR2 SVGIG (reference sequence). With 2 bases removed from V and 1 base from J, the gap between germline ends came to 8 bases. The CDR3 loop spans 13 amino acids. The CDR3 spells CAWSRGGNTEAFF. CDR3 sequence (DNA): TGTGCCTGGAGTCGGGGAGGGAACACTGAAGCTTTCTTT.

This clonotype was seen a few times. This chain uses TRBV6-1 with TRBJ2-3; D ambiguous. The CDR3 runs 11 residues. V was trimmed by 10 bases and J by 6 bases, leaving 11 bases between them. Germline lookup yields CDR1 MNHNS and CDR2 SASEGT. The CDR3 sequence: CATAQSDTQYF. The CDR3, as DNA: TGTGCCACCGCTCAGTCGGATACGCAGTATTTT.

The chain links TRBV4-1 to TRBJ2-1; TRBD1 is a possible D gene (6 bases). This CDR3 comprises 16 residues. Trimming removed 4 bases from V and 0 bases from J, with 13 bases in between. CDR1 and CDR2 from the germline V gene are MGHRA and YSYEKL. CDR3 loop: CASSLNRETSYNEQFF. Written as DNA, the CDR3 is TGCGCCAGCAGCCTGAACAGGGAAACCTCCTACAATGAGCAGTTCTTC.

This chain uses TRBV3-1 with TRBJ1-6; 9 positions agree with TRBD1. V lost 6 bases, J lost 10 bases, and 10 bases stayed unmatched. Per the germline V gene, CDR1 is LGHDT and CDR2 is YNNKEL (reference sequence). CDR3 size: 15 residues. The CDR3 reads CASRGTGTGMSPLHF. The CDR3 bases are TGTGCCAGCAGGGGGACCGGGACAGGGATGTCACCCCTCCACTTT.

The chain has TRBV11-2 and TRBJ1-1; 7 nucleotides align to TRBD1. Germline-derived CDR1 and CDR2 are SGHAT and FQNNGV. This CDR3 contains 14 residues. After removal of 9 bases from V and 3 bases from J, the junction contained 10 bases not matched to a gene. CDR3 DNA sequence: TGTGCCAGTAGATACAGGGGAGGGGACACTGAAGCTTTCTTT. This encodes CASRYRGGDTEAFF.

The V and J genes are TRBV19 and TRBJ2-7; no clear D. Trimming took 9 bases from V and 5 from J, leaving 11 bases between them. The germline V gene has CDR1 LNHDA and CDR2 SQIVND (reference sequence). The CDR3 runs to 11 residues. In nucleotides, the CDR3 is TGTGCCAGCGCTTCGAGGAACGAGCAGTACTTC. It yields the protein CASASRNEQYF.

This clonotype was seen a single time. V is TRBV6-5 and J is TRBJ1-4; the D is unclear. V was clipped by 7 bases and J by 3 bases, with 12 bases between them. From germline, CDR1 is MNHEY and CDR2 SVGAGI. This CDR3 is built from 14 residues. In DNA, the CDR3 is TGTGCCAGCACGTTCATGGTAGCTAATGAAAAACTGTTTTTT. Encoded protein: CASTFMVANEKLFF.

This clonotype has a handful of counts. V usage is TRBV6-2 or TRBV6-3 and J usage is TRBJ2-7; TRBD1 is a possible D gene (6 bases). Germline loops: CDR1 MNHEY, CDR2 SVGEGT. CDR3 length: 13 amino acids. Trimming removed 4 bases at V and 3 bases at J, with 10 bases between. Here the CDR3 DNA reads TGTGCCAGCAGTTGGGACACCGGCTACGAGCAGTACTTC. As protein: CASSWDTGYEQYF.

The chain links TRBV5-1 to TRBJ2-5; 11 nucleotides agree with TRBD2. V shed 5 bases, J shed 6 bases, and the junction held 6 bases outside the gene matches. CDR1 SGHRS and CDR2 YFSETQ come from the germline V gene. The CDR3 is 14 amino acids. CDR3 sequence reads: CASRLAGESKTQYF. The CDR3 DNA follows: TGCGCCAGCAGACTAGCGGGAGAATCGAAGACCCAGTACTTC.

There are many counts of this clonotype. The chain uses TRBV11-2 and TRBJ2-7; TRBD2 matches 9 bases. CDR1 and CDR2 from the germline V gene are SGHAT and FQNNGV. This CDR3 is built from 15 residues. V dropped 5 bases and J dropped 6; count of bases not matched to a gene: 11. The CDR3 DNA reads TGTGCCAGCAGCCGCGGGGGGGGATATTTATCCGAGCAGTACTTC. Its protein is CASSRGGGYLSEQYF.

At least ten counts were recorded for this clonotype. The chain links TRBV11-2 to TRBJ2-2, with D uncertain. Trimming shortened V by 0 bases and J by 6 bases, and 11 bases separated the two germline ends. The CDR3 sequence is 15 residues long. The germline gives CDR1 SGHAT, CDR2 FQNNGV. In DNA form, the CDR3 reads TGTGCCAGCAGCTTAGATGGCCTAGTAGCCGGGGAGCTGTTTTTT. It specifies CASSLDGLVAGELFF.

This clonotype was seen only a few times. This chain uses TRBV12-3 or TRBV12-4 with TRBJ2-3, with a possible D match to TRBD1 (5 bases). Deletions cut 6 bases from V and 6 bases from J, with 13 bases between. This CDR3 is 13 amino acids long. CDR3 sequence (DNA): TGTGCCAGCAGGATAGGGGCAGTCGATACGCAGTATTTT. Protein sequence: CASRIGAVDTQYF.

Only a few counts were recorded for this clonotype. The chain combines TRBV20-1 with TRBJ2-2; D gene ambiguous. Germline V gives CDR1 DFQATT, CDR2 SNEGSKA (reference sequence). V was trimmed by 0 bases and J by 2 bases, leaving 16 bases between them. The CDR3 covers 17 residues. The CDR3 coding sequence is TGCAGTGCTAGAGATGAGGCTTTGAGACGTAACACCGGGGAGCTGTTTTTT. This encodes CSARDEALRRNTGELFF.